Detailed here is one T cell receptor (beta chain). Its antigen is as yet unknown. The V end was cut by 6 bases, the J end by 7 bases, with 14 bases between. The CDR3 sequence is 13 residues long. Germline values: CDR1 SGDLS, CDR2 YYNGEE. These data are taken from a study of somatic mutations in cytotoxic T cells in rheumatoid arthritis. Study-wide results and limits: No age-related increase in CD8+ clonality was seen in healthy controls, but one was seen in rheumatoid arthritis patients. Comparison of CD8+ T-cell clonality between rheumatoid arthritis patients and age-matched healthy controls yielded no significant difference.

Some clones are missing from TCRdb's copy, which holds only in-frame ones; the method was immunoSEQ multiplex PCR. The sample contains about 26,000 clones, roughly 80% of which appear only once. V gene TRBV9 combines with J gene TRBJ2-1, with D perhaps TRBD2 (5 bases). The sequenced sample was CD8+ T cells sorted from blood. The source of this sequence is a man aged 50 to 59 in good health. This CDR3 reads CASNSGSGNEQFF. As DNA, the CDR3 is TGTGCCAGCAATAGTGGGAGTGGGAATGAGCAGTTCTTC.